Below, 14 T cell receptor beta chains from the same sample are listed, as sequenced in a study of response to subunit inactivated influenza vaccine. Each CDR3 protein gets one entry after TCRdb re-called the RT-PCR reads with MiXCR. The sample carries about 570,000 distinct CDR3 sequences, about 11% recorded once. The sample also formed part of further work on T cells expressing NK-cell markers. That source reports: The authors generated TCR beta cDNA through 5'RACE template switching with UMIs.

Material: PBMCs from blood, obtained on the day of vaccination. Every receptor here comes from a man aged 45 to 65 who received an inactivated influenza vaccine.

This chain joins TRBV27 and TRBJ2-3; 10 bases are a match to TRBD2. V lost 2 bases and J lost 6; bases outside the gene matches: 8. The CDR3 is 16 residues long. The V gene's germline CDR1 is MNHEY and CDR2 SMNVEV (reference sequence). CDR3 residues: CASSLKGLATRDTQYF. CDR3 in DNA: TGTGCCAGCAGTTTAAAGGGACTAGCGACGAGGGATACGCAGTATTTT.

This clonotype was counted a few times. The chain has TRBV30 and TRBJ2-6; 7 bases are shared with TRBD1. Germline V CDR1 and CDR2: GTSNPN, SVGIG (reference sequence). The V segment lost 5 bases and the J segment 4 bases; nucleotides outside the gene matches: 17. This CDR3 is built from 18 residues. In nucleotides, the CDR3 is TGTGCCTGGGGGGGACAGCTTTATCTGCGGACCGGGGCCAACGTCCTGACTTTC. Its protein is CAWGGQLYLRTGANVLTF.

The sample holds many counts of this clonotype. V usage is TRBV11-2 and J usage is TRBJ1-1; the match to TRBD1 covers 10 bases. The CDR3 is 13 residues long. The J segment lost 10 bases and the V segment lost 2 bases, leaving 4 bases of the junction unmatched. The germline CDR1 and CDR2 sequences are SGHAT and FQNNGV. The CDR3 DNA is TGTGCCAGCAGCTTACGGACAGGGGGGGCAGCTTTCTTT. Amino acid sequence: CASSLRTGGAAFF.

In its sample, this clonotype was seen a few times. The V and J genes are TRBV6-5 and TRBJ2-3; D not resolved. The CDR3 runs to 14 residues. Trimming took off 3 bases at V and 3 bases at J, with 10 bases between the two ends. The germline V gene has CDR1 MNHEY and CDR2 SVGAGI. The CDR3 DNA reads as TGTGCCAGCAGTTATCGGCTAGGGACAGATACGCAGTATTTT. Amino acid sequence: CASSYRLGTDTQYF.

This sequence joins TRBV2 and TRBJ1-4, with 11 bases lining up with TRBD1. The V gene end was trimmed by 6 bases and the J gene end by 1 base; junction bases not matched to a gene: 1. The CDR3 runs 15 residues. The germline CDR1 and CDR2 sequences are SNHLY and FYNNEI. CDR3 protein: CASRGQGVTNEKLFF. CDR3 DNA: TGTGCCAGCAGGGGACAGGGGGTAACTAATGAAAAACTGTTTTTT. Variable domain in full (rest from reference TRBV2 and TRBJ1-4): EPEVTQTPSHQVTQMGQEVILRCVPISNHLYFYWYRQILGQKVEFLVSFYNNEISEKSEIFDDQFSVERPDGSNFTLKIRSTKLEDSAMYFCASRGQGVTNEKLFFGSGTQLSVL.

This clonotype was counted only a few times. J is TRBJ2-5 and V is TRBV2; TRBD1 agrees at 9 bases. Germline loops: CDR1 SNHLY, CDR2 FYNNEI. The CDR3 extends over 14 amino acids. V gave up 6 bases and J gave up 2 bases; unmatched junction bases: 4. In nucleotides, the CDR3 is TGTGCCAGCAGGTCCGGGACAGGGCAAGAGACCCAGTACTTC. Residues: CASRSGTGQETQYF.

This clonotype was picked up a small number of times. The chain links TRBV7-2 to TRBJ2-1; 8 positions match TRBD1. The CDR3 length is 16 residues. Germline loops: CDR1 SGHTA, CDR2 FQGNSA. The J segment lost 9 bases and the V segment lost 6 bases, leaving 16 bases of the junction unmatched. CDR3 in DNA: TGTGCCAGCAGACTTCCCGTCGGGACAGGAACTGCTGAGCAGTTCTTC. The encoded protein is CASRLPVGTGTAEQFF. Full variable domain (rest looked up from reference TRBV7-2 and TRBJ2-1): GAGVSQSPSNKVTEKGKDVELRCDPISGHTALYWYRQSLGQGLEFLIYFQGNSAPDKSGLPSDRFSAERTGGSVSTLTIQRTQQEDSAVYLCASRLPVGTGTAEQFFGPGTRLTVL.

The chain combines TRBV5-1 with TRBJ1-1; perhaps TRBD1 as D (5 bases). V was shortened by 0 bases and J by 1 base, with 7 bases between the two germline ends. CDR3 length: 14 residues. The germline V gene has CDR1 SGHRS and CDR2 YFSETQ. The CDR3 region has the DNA TGCGCCAGCAGCTTGGGGGACGGGAACACTGAAGCTTTCTTT. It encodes CASSLGDGNTEAFF.

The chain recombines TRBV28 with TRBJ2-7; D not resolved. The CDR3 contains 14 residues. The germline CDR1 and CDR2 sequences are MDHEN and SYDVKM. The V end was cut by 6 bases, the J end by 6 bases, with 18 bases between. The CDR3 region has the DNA TGTGCCAGCAGGGGCTTCGAAACGGCTAGCGAGCAGTACTTC. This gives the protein CASRGFETASEQYF. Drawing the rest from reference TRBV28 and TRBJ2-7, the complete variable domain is DVKVTQSSRYLVKRTGEKVFLECVQDMDHENMFWYRQDPGLGLRLIYFSYDVKMKEKGDIPEGYSVSREKKERFSLILESASTNQTSMYLCASRGFETASEQYFGPGTRLTVT.

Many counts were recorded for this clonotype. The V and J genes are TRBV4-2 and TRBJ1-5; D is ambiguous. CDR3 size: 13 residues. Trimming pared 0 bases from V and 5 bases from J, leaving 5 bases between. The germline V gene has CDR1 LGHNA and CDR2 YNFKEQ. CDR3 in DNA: TGTGCCAGCAGCCAAGATCTGGATCAGCCCCAGCATTTT. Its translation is CASSQDLDQPQHF.

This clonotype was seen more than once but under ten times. The CDR3 DNA is TGCAGCGGGACCTACAGGGTCAATGAGCAGTTCTTC. Its protein product is CSGTYRVNEQFF. The gene calls are TRBV29-1 and TRBJ2-1, with a possible D match to TRBD1 (6 bases). The CDR3 contains 12 residues. The ends were cut back, 7 bases at V and 6 bases at J, with 13 bases in the middle. CDR1 is SQVTM and CDR2 is ANQGSEA in the germline V gene.

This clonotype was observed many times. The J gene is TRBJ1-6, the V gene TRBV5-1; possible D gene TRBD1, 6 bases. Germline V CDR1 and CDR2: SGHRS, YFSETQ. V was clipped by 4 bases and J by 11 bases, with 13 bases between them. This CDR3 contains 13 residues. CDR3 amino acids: CASSPSGDPPLHF. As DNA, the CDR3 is TGCGCCAGCAGCCCATCAGGGGATCCACCCCTCCACTTT.

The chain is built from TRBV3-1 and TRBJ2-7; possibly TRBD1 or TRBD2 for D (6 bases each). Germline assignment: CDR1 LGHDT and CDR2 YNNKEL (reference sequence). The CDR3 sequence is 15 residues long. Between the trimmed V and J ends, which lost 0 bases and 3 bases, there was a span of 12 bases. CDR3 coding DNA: TGTGCCAGCAGCCAAGATGGAGGGGGATACTACGAGCAGTACTTC. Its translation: CASSQDGGGYYEQYF.

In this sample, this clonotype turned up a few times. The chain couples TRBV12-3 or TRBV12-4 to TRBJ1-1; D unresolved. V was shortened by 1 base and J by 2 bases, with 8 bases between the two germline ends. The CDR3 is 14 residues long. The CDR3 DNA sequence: TGTGCCAGCAGTTTAGGTAGTGCAAACACTGAAGCTTTCTTT. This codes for CASSLGSANTEAFF.